This T cell receptor beta chain was obtained from a study of chemoradiotherapy in HPV16-positive cancers. Across the study: Candidate HPV-specific T-cell clones and common TCR motifs came from functional assays in a couple of HPV16-positive patients.

The CDR3 is 16 residues long. Germline CDR1 KGHSH, CDR2 LQKENI. V shed 4 bases and J shed 2 bases, with 14 bases lying between them. Sequenced by immunoSEQ multiplex PCR; TCRdb stores in-frame clones only, minus some. The sample has 10,000 to 15,000 clones; 65% to 80% are singletons. Points on this clone: The antigen remains unidentified.

Overall study results and limits: During treatment, candidate HPV-specific clones and E7-related motifs expanded in tumor. For HPV16-positive patients, expanding HPV-responsive T cells associated with longer recurrence-free survival.

Repeated repertoire sampling spanned the course of chemoradiotherapy. The sample here was taken from a patient who underwent chemoradiotherapy. This chain uses TRBV18 with TRBJ2-2, with D possibly matching TRBD1 (6 bases). This TCR came from a human donor with HPV-associated anogenital cancer. The CDR3 sequence: CASSQNRAINTGELFF. The CDR3 DNA reads TGTGCCAGCTCACAAAACAGGGCGATAAACACCGGGGAGCTGTTTTTT.